The text below deals with one T cell receptor beta chain. The specificity of this receptor is unknown. No much larger clonotype is one base removed from it; base qualities were not supplied. High-throughput TCR beta sequencing profiled peripheral blood CD8+ and CD4+ T cells from healthy donors, Susac syndrome patients and multiple sclerosis patients. Susac syndrome patients met recently defined diagnostic criteria for definite or probable disease. Bulk CD8+ and CD4+ T cells were purified by magnetic negative isolation, whereas CD8+ TEMRA cells were enriched by FACS. Blood was drawn into EDTA tubes, processed within 24 hours, and PBMCs were isolated by density gradient centrifugation. PBMCs destined for TCR sequencing were cryopreserved in liquid nitrogen and later thawed in a 37 °C water bath. The sorted or isolated CD4+, CD8+ and CD8+ TEMRA cells had a purity of 90% or higher. The germline V gene (reference sequence) provides CDR1 SGHNT and CDR2 YYREEE. The trim is 3 bases for V and 3 bases for J, with a gap of 11 bases between the germline ends. The CDR3 measures 14 amino acids from cysteine to phenylalanine. CDR3 DNA is the only sequence kept; it has 42 bases, read in frame from the first base.

The data were taken from a study of CD8 T cells in Susac syndrome (dated by TCRdb to the late 2010s). The study in broad terms: Of the Susac syndrome patients who were sequenced, under 10 were in clinical remission while more than five had clinically active disease. Susac syndrome patients were therapy-naive, on corticosteroids (some also receiving IVIg), or on IVIg alone at blood withdrawal. The study used repertoire sequencing to test whether antigen drove CD8+ T cell activation and differentiation in Susac syndrome.

RNA was extracted using the RNeasy kit, and roughly 0.5 to 1 microgram was reverse transcribed with random hexamers. The immunoSEQ multiplex PCR assay, covering 54 Vbeta and 13 Jbeta segments, was used to amplify TCR beta CDR3 regions. PCR amplification bias was corrected using a synthetic template baseline for primer optimization and computational correction. As for the authors' bioinformatics: Only productive sequences were kept, with reads annotated to V, D and J genes according to IMGT and analyzed in immunoSEQ Analyzer. Clonality was computed as one minus Shannon entropy normalized by log2 of the number of productive unique sequences. For each patient and control, public and private clones were evaluated among the 100 most prevalent clones. Clones were defined as Susac-specific if absent from the healthy and MS cohorts, from 1052 published viral clones and from other ImmuneACCESS disease sequences. The raw public reads went through TCRdb reprocessing: fastp at Q25, MiXCR clone calling, in-frame beta chains kept. A single entry per CDR3 protein holds the most common genes and DNA from its merged rows. The V and J calls here are based on TCRdb, not the publication. The sample yields roughly 250,000 distinct CDR3 sequences; 90% to 97% were counted once. The ten top clones hold around 0.1% of the sample.

The study at large found these results: The number of individuals in the TCR sequencing and HLA analysis was acknowledged as relatively small. In patients with Susac syndrome, the CD4+ T cell repertoire showed no detectable clonal expansion.

The clonotype comes from a human donor with Susac syndrome. The rearranged chain carries TRBV5-4 and TRBJ2-3; TRBD2 is perhaps the D gene, given 6 matching bases. The sequenced material came from CD4+ T cells from PBMCs. The encoded CDR3 is CASSSGLRTDTQYF. The sequenced DNA is TGTGCCAGCAGCTCCGGACTAAGGACAGATACGCAGTATTTT. Supplemented by the reference TRBV5-4 and TRBJ2-3 proteins around the CDR3, the complete variable domain is ETGVTQSPTHLIKTRGQQVTLRCSSQSGHNTVSWYQQALGQGPQFIFQYYREEENGRGNFPPRFSGLQFPNYSSELNVNALELDDSALYLCASSSGLRTDTQYFGPGTRLTVL.